Listed below are T cell receptor beta chains from one sample, sequenced in a study of OX40 agonist ivuxolimab in advanced cancers. Produced via immunoSEQ multiplex PCR; TCRdb's table is partial and in-frame only. The sample contains roughly 33,000 clones, around 70% of which appear only once. Sequencing used CD4+ or CD8+ T cells sorted from blood, obtained in a trial of the OX40 agonist ivuxolimab. These receptors were collected from an adult with an advanced solid tumor such as melanoma, head and neck, liver or kidney cancer. Each CDR3 is given with its conserved first and last residue. The order of the fields is J gene, V gene, D gene, clone size, CDR3 protein, CDR3 DNA. A D gene is named only where the DNA matches it firmly. A row's size may be missing; if present it is once, few, many or a size class.

TRBJ2-7,TRBV27,.,.,CASSPRAAPVFSEQYF,TGTGCCAGCAGTCCCCGGGCAGCGCCCGTTTTTTCGGAGCAGTACTTC
TRBJ2-1,TRBV9,.,.,CASSGRERNNEQFF,TGTGCCAGCAGCGGCCGGGAGAGGAACAATGAGCAGTTCTTC
TRBJ1-2,TRBV10-3,.,once,CAISATVNYGYTF,TGTGCCATCAGCGCCACAGTGAACTATGGCTACACCTTC
TRBJ1-1,TRBV5-1,.,.,CASSLLSSHTEAFF,TGCGCCAGCAGCTTATTGTCGAGCCACACTGAAGCTTTCTTT
TRBJ1-2,TRBV11-2,.,.,CASRDSYFVDGYTF,TGTGCCAGCAGAGACAGTTACTTTGTCGATGGCTACACCTTC
TRBJ1-1,TRBV30,TRBD1,few,CAWKPPDRMNTEAFF,TGTGCCTGGAAACCCCCGGACAGGATGAACACTGAAGCTTTCTTT
TRBJ1-6,TRBV30,TRBD1,.,CAWSVIGTGYSPLHF,TGTGCCTGGAGTGTGATTGGGACAGGTTATTCACCCCTCCACTTT
TRBJ2-7,TRBV30,TRBD1,.,CAWSIPTGIEQYF,TGTGCCTGGAGTATTCCGACAGGGATAGAGCAGTACTTC
TRBJ2-1,TRBV6-1,.,.,CASSETGLSDNEQFF,TGTGCCAGCAGTGAAACCGGGTTATCCGACAATGAGCAGTTCTTC
TRBJ2-7,TRBV4-1,.,.,CASSLTEIYEQYF,TGCGCCAGCAGCCTGACAGAAATCTACGAGCAGTACTTC
TRBJ2-3,TRBV5-1,TRBD1,once,CASSAGTGAQDTQYF,TGCGCCAGCAGCGCCGGGACAGGGGCCCAAGATACGCAGTATTTT
TRBJ1-5,TRBV9,TRBD1,.,CASSSGTGNNQPQHF,TGTGCCAGCAGCTCCGGGACAGGGAACAATCAGCCCCAGCATTTT
TRBJ1-2,TRBV25-1,TRBD1,.,CASSQGGLRGYTF,TGTGCCAGCAGCCAAGGGGGCTTAAGGGGCTACACCTTC
TRBJ2-5,TRBV5-4,TRBD1,.,CASSRRGQGIEETQYF,TGTGCCAGCAGCCGTCGGGGACAGGGCATCGAAGAGACCCAGTACTTC
TRBJ2-7,TRBV6-4,TRBD1,many,CAILSGTGSSYEQYF,TGTGCCATCCTATCCGGGACAGGTAGCTCCTACGAGCAGTACTTC
TRBJ2-7,TRBV14,.,.,CASSQVSGGPLEQYF,TGTGCCAGCAGCCAAGTTTCCGGCGGCCCCCTCGAGCAGTACTTC
TRBJ2-1,TRBV7-9,.,.,CASSLRYEQFF,TGTGCCAGCAGCTTAAGGTATGAGCAGTTCTTC
TRBJ2-3,TRBV12-5,.,.,CASRGLITDTQYF,TGTGCTAGCCGGGGGCTTATCACAGATACGCAGTATTTT
TRBJ2-4,TRBV7-9,.,.,CASSPAGSNIQYF,TGTGCCAGCAGCCCCGCAGGATCGAACATTCAGTACTTC
TRBJ1-2,TRBV27,.,.,CASSLGAAYGYTF,TGTGCCAGCAGTTTGGGAGCAGCCTATGGCTACACCTTC
TRBJ1-5,TRBV28,.,.,CASSLADTINQPQHF,TGTGCCAGCAGTTTAGCTGATACAATTAATCAGCCCCAGCATTTT
TRBJ2-3,TRBV7-2,.,few,CASMGGGDTQYF,TGTGCCAGCATGGGGGGCGGTGATACGCAGTATTTT
TRBJ1-3,TRBV9,.,.,CASGQTDGNTIYF,TGTGCCAGTGGGCAGACCGACGGAAACACCATATATTTT
TRBJ2-6,TRBV4-2,.,once,CAGSQSGANVLTF,TGTGCCGGCAGCCAATCTGGGGCCAACGTCCTGACTTTC
TRBJ2-5,TRBV10-3,.,.,CAISVEQRETQYF,TGTGCCATCAGTGTCGAACAGAGAGAGACCCAGTACTTC
TRBJ2-2,TRBV7-9,.,.,CASSLGPLGGELFF,TGTGCCAGCAGCTTGGGACCCCTGGGCGGGGAGCTGTTTTTT
TRBJ1-4,TRBV6-5,.,.,CASSYSGEVEKLFF,TGTGCCAGCAGTTACTCCGGGGAGGTTGAAAAACTGTTTTTT
TRBJ2-5,TRBV2,TRBD2,few,CASRVTLAGTQYF,TGTGCCAGCAGAGTGACTCTAGCGGGGACCCAGTACTTC
TRBJ2-7,TRBV27,TRBD2,.,CASSLKREPPHLRYF,TGTGCCAGCAGTTTAAAGCGGGAACCCCCCCATTTGCGGTACTTC
TRBJ1-4,TRBV9,.,.,CASSVQGNNEKLFF,TGTGCCAGCAGCGTCCAAGGGAATAATGAAAAACTGTTTTTT
TRBJ1-2,TRBV28,.,.,CASSSVYGYTF,TGTGCCAGCAGTTCAGTTTATGGCTACACCTTC